One T cell receptor (beta chain) is described in this entry. Its antigen is still unknown. This entry is derived from a study of PD-L1 blockade in urothelial cancer. Overall study findings and caveats: Durable-benefit cases showed more tumor-associated blood clone expansion at 3 weeks.

Patients' urothelial carcinoma was locally advanced or metastatic. CDR3 size: 14 residues. Germline lookup yields CDR1 MDHEN and CDR2 SYDVKM. V shed 1 base and J shed 5 bases, with 9 bases lying between them. Sequenced by immunoSEQ multiplex PCR; TCRdb stores in-frame clones only, minus some. The table lists roughly 27,000 clones, more than 75% of them singletons. This receptor was taken from a man in his forties or fifties with urothelial cancer. V usage is TRBV28 and J usage is TRBJ1-3; D ambiguous. Sequenced material: PBMCs, taken around atezolizumab (anti-PD-L1) treatment. CDR3 in DNA: TGTGCCAGCAGTTTATCTGGGCTGCGAAACACCATATATTTT. It encodes CASSLSGLRNTIYF.